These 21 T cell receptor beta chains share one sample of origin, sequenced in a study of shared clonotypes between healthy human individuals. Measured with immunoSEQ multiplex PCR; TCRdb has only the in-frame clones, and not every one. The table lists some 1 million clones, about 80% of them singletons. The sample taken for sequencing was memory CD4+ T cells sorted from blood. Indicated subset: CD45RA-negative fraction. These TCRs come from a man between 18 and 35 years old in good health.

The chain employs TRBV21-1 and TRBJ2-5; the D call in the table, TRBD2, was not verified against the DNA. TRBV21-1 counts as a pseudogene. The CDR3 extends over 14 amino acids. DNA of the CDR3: TGTGCCAGCACCAGGGCGGGGTCGAAAGAGACCCAGTACTTC. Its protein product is CASTRAGSKETQYF.

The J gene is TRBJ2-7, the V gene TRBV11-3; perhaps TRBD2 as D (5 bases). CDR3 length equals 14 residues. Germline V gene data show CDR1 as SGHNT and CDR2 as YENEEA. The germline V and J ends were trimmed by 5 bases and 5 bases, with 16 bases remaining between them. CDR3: CASSTHGLVDEQYF. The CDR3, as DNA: TGTGCCAGCAGCACACACGGACTGGTCGACGAGCAGTACTTC.

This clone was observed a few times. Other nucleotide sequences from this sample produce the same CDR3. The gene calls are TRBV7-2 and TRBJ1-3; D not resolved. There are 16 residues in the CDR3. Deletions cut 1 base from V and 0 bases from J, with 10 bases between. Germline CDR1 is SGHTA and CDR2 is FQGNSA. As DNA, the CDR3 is TGTGCCAGCAGCTTAGAACCGGGAAGCTCTGGAAACACCATATATTTT. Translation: CASSLEPGSSGNTIYF.

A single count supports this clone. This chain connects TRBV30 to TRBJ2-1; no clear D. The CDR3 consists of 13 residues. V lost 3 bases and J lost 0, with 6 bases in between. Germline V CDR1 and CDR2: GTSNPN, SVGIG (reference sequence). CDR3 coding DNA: TGTGCCTGGAGGTCGGACTCCTACAATGAGCAGTTCTTC. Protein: CAWRSDSYNEQFF.

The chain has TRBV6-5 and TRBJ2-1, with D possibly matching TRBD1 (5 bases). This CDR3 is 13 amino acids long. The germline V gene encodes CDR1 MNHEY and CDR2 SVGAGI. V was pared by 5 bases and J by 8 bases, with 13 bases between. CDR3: CASSDPGSYEQFF. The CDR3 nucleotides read TGTGCCAGCAGTGACCCAGGGTCCTATGAGCAGTTCTTC.

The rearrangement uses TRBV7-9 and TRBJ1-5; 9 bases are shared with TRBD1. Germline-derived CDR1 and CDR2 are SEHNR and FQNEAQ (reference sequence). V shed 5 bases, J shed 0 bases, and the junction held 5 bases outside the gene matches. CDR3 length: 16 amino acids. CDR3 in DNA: TGTGCCAGCAGCCCAGGGGACAGGGTTAGCAATCAGCCCCAGCATTTT. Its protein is CASSPGDRVSNQPQHF.

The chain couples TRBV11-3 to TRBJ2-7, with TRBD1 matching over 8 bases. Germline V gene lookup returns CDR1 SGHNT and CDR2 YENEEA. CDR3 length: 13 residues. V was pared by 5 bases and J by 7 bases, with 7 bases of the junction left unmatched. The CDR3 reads CASSPGGTGEQYF. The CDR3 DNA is TGTGCCAGCAGCCCAGGGGGCACGGGGGAGCAGTACTTC.

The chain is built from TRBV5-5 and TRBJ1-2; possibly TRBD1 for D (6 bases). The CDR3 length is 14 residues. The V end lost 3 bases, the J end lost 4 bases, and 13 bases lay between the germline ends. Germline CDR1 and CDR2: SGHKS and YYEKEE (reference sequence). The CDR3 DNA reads TGTGCCAGCAGCTATACCGGGACACCCTATGGCTACACCTTC. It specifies CASSYTGTPYGYTF.

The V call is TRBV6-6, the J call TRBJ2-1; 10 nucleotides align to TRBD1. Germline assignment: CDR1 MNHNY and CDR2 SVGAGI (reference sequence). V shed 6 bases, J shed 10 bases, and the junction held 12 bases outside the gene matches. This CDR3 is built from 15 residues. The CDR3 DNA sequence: TGTGCCAGCAGGGAATCCGGGACAGGGGTTGACGAGCAGTTCTTC. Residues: CASRESGTGVDEQFF.

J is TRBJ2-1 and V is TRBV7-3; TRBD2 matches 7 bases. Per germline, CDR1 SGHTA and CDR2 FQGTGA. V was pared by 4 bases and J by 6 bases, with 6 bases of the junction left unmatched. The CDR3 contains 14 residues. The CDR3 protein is CASSSGLTSNEQFF. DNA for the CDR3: TGTGCCAGCAGCTCGGGACTAACCAGCAATGAGCAGTTCTTC.

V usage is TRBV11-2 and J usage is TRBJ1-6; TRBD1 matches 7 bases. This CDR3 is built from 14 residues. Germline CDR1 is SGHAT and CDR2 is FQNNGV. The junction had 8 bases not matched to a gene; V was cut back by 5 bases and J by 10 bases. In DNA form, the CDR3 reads TGTGCCAGCAGCCTCGACAGGGTACAATCACCCCTCCACTTT. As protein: CASSLDRVQSPLHF. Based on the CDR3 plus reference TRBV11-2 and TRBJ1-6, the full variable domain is EAGVAQSPRYKIIEKRQSVAFWCNPISGHATLYWYQQILGQGPKLLIQFQNNGVVDDSQLPKDRFSAERLKGVDSTLKIQPAKLEDSAVYLCASSLDRVQSPLHFGNGTRLTVT.

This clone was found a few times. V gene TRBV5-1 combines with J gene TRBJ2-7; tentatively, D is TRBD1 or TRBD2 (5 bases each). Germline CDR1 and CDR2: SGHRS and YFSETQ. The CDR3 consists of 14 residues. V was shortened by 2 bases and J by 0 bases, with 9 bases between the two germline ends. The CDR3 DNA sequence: TGCGCCAGCAGCTTAAGAGGGACCTCCTACGAGCAGTACTTC. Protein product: CASSLRGTSYEQYF.

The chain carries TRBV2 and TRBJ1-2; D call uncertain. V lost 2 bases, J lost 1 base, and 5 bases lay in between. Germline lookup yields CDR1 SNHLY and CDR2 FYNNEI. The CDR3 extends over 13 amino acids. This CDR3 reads CASSETLNYGYTF. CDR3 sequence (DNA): TGTGCCAGCAGTGAAACCCTTAACTATGGCTACACCTTC.

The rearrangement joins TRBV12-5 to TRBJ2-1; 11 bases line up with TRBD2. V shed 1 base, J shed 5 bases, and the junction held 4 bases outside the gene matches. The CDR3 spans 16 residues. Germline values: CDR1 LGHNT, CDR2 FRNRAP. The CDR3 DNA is TGTGCTAGTGGTTTGGGGGGACTAGCGGCAAACAATGAGCAGTTCTTC. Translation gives CASGLGGLAANNEQFF.

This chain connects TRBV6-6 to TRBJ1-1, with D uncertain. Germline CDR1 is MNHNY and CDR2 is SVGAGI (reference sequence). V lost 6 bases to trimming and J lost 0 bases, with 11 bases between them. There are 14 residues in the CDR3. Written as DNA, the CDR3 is TGTGCCAGCAGAGAGTTATGGATGAACACTGAAGCTTTCTTT. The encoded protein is CASRELWMNTEAFF.

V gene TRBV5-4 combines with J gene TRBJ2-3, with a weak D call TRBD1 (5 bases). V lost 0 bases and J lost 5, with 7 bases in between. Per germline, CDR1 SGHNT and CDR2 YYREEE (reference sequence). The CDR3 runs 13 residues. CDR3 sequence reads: CASSLGQGDTQYF. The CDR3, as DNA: TGTGCCAGCAGCTTGGGGCAGGGAGATACGCAGTATTTT.

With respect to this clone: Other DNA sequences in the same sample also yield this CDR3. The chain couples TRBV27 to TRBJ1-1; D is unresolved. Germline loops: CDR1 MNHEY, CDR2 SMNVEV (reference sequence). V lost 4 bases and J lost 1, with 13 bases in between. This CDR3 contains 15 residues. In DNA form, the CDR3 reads TGTGCCAGCAGTTCACCATCCCGAGGGAACACTGAAGCTTTCTTT. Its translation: CASSSPSRGNTEAFF.

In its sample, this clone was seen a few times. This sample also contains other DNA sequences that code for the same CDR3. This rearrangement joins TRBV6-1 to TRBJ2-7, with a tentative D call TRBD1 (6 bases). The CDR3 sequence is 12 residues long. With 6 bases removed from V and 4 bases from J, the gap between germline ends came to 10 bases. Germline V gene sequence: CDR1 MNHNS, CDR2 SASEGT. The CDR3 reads CASSRGRYEQYF. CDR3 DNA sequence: TGTGCCAGCAGCAGGGGCAGGTACGAGCAGTACTTC.

The CDR3 DNA reads as TGTGCCACCCACGAGGGGGCTCGCACAGATACGCAGTATTTT. This sequence encodes CATHEGARTDTQYF. The rearrangement joins TRBV6-1 to TRBJ2-3; 7 nucleotides line up with TRBD1. J lost 1 base, V lost 10 bases, and 8 bases had no gene match. The CDR3 consists of 14 residues. Germline loops: CDR1 MNHNS, CDR2 SASEGT.

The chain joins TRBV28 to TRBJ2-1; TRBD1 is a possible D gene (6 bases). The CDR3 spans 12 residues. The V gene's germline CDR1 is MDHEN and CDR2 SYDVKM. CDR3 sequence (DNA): TGTACCACAGGGTCCCGTTCCAATGAGCAGTTCTTC. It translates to CTTGSRSNEQFF.

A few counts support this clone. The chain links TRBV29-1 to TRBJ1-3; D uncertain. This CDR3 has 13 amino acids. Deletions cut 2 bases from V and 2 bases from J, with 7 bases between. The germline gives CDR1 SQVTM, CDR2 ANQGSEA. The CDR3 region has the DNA TGCAGCGTTGAAACCCGGACTGGAAACACCATATATTTT. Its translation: CSVETRTGNTIYF.